This TCR beta chain was recorded in a study of Graves' ophthalmopathy and Graves' hyperthyroidism. The TCR beta CDR3 regions underwent amplification from RNA transcripts. An initial RT-PCR round employing HTBI primers preceded a second-round multiplex PCR. Via MiXCR, TCRdb re-called the multiplex PCR reads, giving one row per CDR3 protein. The sample records 600,000 to 950,000 distinct CDR3 sequences, around 40% being singletons. V dropped 0 bases and J dropped 0 bases, with 15 bases sitting between them. Looked up from germline, CDR1 is DFQATT and CDR2 is SNEGSKA (reference sequence). The CDR3 extends over 17 amino acids.

The receptor was derived from an adult man with Graves' ophthalmopathy. The chain recombines TRBV20-1 with TRBJ1-5; D is unclear. Sequencing used peripheral blood. The CDR3 DNA is TGCAGTGCTAGAGATCGTAGAGGAGTTAATAGCAATCAGCCCCAGCATTTT. Protein sequence: CSARDRRGVNSNQPQHF.